The entry below gives a single T cell receptor beta chain sequence along with its context. These data originate in a study of blood T cell repertoires in COVID-19. Turning to the study itself: The United States, Italy and Spain provided the acute and convalescent COVID-19 samples.

Trimming at V came to 0 bases and at J to 3 bases, leaving 8 bases not matched to a gene. CDR1 and CDR2 (germline): MNHEY, SVGAGI. The CDR3 length is 16 residues. As handled by the study authors: Amplified reference gene primers provided the basis for estimating nucleated cell counts. Sequenced by immunoSEQ multiplex PCR; TCRdb stores in-frame clones only, minus some. V and J calls and clone size are given by that table; D and trimming were obtained from the DNA. Of over 250,000 clones detected, around 90% appear once; the ten largest clones hold around 2%. The sample consisted of peripheral blood. This TCR was sampled from a man aged 50 to 59 with acute or convalescent COVID-19. The J gene is TRBJ2-7, the V gene TRBV6-5; 7 bases line up with TRBD2. CDR3 sequence: CASSYSLYPGGYEQYF. In DNA form, the CDR3 reads TGTGCCAGCAGTTACTCACTCTATCCGGGGGGCTACGAGCAGTACTTC.